The sequence of this TCR beta chain was determined in a study of memory CD4+ T cells and cytomegalovirus serostatus. The protocol was immunoSEQ multiplex PCR, while the TCRdb copy is restricted to in-frame clones and leaves out a portion. Of some 57,000 clones in the sample, 70% to 85% are singletons; the top ten hold 0.82%. The sort gate was single viable CD3+CD4+CD8-CD45RO+ cells for memory CD4+ T cells. The CDR3 has 16 amino acids. The trim removed 4 bases at V and 6 bases at J, leaving 7 bases unmatched. Germline V CDR1 and CDR2: MNHNY, SVGAGI (reference sequence). This sequence joins TRBV6-6 and TRBJ2-1, with 12 bases that match TRBD2. Sequenced input: memory CD4+ T cells from blood. The sequence came from an adult in good health and CMV-seronegative. CDR3 in amino acids: CASSSRASGRANEQFF. As DNA, the CDR3 is TGTGCCAGCAGTTCCCGGGCTAGCGGGAGGGCCAATGAGCAGTTCTTC.